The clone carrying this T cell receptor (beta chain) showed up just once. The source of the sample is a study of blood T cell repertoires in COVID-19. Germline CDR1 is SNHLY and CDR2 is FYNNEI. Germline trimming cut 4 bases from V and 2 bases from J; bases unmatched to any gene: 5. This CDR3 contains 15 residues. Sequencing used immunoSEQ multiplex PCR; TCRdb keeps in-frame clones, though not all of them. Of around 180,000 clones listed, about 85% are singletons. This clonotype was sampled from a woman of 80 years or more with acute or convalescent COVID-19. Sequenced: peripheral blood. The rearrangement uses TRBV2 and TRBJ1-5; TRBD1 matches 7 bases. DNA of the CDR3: TGTGCCAGCAGTGGTAGGGGGCAGGGCAATCAGCCCCAGCATTTT. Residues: CASSGRGQGNQPQHF.